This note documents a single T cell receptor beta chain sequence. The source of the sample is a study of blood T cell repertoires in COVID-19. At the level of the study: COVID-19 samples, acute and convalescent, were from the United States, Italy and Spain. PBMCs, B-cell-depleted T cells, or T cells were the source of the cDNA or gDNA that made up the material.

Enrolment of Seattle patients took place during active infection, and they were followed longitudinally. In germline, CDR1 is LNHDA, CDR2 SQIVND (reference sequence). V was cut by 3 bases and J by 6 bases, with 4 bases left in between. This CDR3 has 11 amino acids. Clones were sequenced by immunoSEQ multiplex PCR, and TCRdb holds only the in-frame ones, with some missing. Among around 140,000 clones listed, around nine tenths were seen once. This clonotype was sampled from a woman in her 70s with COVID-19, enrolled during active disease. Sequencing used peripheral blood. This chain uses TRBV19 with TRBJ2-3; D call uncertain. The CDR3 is CASSIEDTQYF. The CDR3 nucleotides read TGTGCCAGTAGTATCGAGGATACGCAGTATTTT.